Below, one T cell receptor beta chain is given with its context. Its antigen remains unidentified. PCR involved 60 Vbeta and 13 Jbeta primers. Profiling relied on immunoSEQ multiplex PCR, and the TCRdb table lists in-frame clones only, not all of them. The sample records about 160,000 clones, around 86% being singletons. The data were taken from a study of cytomegalovirus exposure and HLA in healthy donors. Study results and caveats: Published work reported that the classifier diagnosed cytomegalovirus status with high specificity and sensitivity.

The CDR3 is 16 amino acids. The germline gives CDR1 LGHNA, CDR2 YSLEER. V was clipped by 0 bases and J by 1 base, with 12 bases between them. The specimen was PBMCs. V is TRBV4-3 and J is TRBJ1-2; possibly TRBD1 for D (6 bases). The sequence was collected from a human donor in good health. CDR3: CASSQEIGTFNYGYTF. The CDR3 DNA reads as TGCGCCAGCAGCCAAGAGATAGGGACATTTAACTATGGCTACACCTTC.